Listed here is a single TCR beta chain. Other DNA sequences from this sample encode an identical CDR3 as well. This entry comes from a study of shared clonotypes between healthy human individuals. Participating donors were healthy, HIV-negative adults free of recent acute infections or vaccinations. Profiling relied on immunoSEQ multiplex PCR, and the TCRdb table lists in-frame clones only, not all of them. The sample lists just over 2,000,000 clones, around 95% occurring once. J lost 0 bases, V lost 1 base, and 0 bases had no gene match. The germline V gene encodes CDR1 SEHNR and CDR2 FQNEAQ (reference sequence). The CDR3 has 15 amino acids.

V gene TRBV7-9 combines with J gene TRBJ2-1; TRBD2 aligns across 7 bases. The receptor was derived from a man aged 18 to 29 in good health. The source material was naive CD4+ T cells sorted from blood. Subset meaning: CD45RA+ positively selected. CDR3 DNA sequence: TGTGCCAGCAGCTTAGGGACTAGCTCCTACAATGAGCAGTTCTTC. Translation gives CASSLGTSSYNEQFF.